Listed below are T cell receptor beta chains from one sample, sequenced in a study of beta chain features in type 1 diabetes. Clones were sequenced by immunoSEQ multiplex PCR, and TCRdb holds only the in-frame ones, with some missing. Seen here are approximately 300,000 clones, 9.5% to 12% observed once, and the top ten hold roughly 0.014%. Sequencing was performed on naive CD4+ T cells from blood. The source of these receptors is a woman aged 25 to 39 in good health. The CDR3 runs from the conserved cysteine through the conserved F or W. Fields, in order: CDR3 DNA, CDR3 protein, D gene, clone size, J gene, V gene. The D gene is left open where the match is weak. Clone size is given for some rows only: seen once, a few or many times, or a class if the clone is expanded.

DNA: TGTGCCAGCAGTGCGGAGGATGGGCAGCCCCAGCATTTT; CDR3: CASSAEDGQPQHF; D: -; size: -; J: TRBJ1-5; V: TRBV2
DNA: TGCAGTGCCCCGACAGGGGGGTTAGCTTTCTTT; CDR3: CSAPTGGLAFF; D: TRBD1; size: -; J: TRBJ1-1; V: TRBV20-1
DNA: TGCGCCAGCAGCTTGGCCGCAGGTCAAGGGGAAGAGACCCAGTACTTC; CDR3: CASSLAAGQGEETQYF; D: -; size: few; J: TRBJ2-5; V: TRBV5-1
DNA: TGTGCCAGCAGCTCTAGCGGGAGATCTGATACGCAGTATTTT; CDR3: CASSSSGRSDTQYF; D: TRBD2; size: few; J: TRBJ2-3; V: TRBV7-2
DNA: TGTGCCAGCAGCCGCCGGGACAGGGTCCCTAGCACAGATACGCAGTATTTT; CDR3: CASSRRDRVPSTDTQYF; D: TRBD1; size: -; J: TRBJ2-3; V: TRBV7-9
DNA: TGTGCCAGCAGCTTCAGGGTTTTCTTTCCCGATCAGCCCCAGCATTTT; CDR3: CASSFRVFFPDQPQHF; D: -; size: -; J: TRBJ1-5; V: TRBV7-2
DNA: TGTGCCAGCAGTACACAGGGCTTTGGCTACACCTTC; CDR3: CASSTQGFGYTF; D: -; size: -; J: TRBJ1-2; V: TRBV6-5
DNA: TGTGCCAGCAGTCTACAGCGGACAGGGATGTACGAGCAGTACTTC; CDR3: CASSLQRTGMYEQYF; D: TRBD1; size: -; J: TRBJ2-7; V: TRBV6-5
DNA: TGTGCCAGCAGCTTGTTGGGTTTAGGGGGGGGGCACTACGAGCAGTACTTC; CDR3: CASSLLGLGGGHYEQYF; D: -; size: few; J: TRBJ2-7; V: TRBV5-6
DNA: TGCGCCAGCAGCCAAGTGACGGGAGGGGTGGCCCAGTACTTC; CDR3: CASSQVTGGVAQYF; D: TRBD2; size: many; J: TRBJ2-5; V: TRBV4-3
DNA: TGTGCCAGCAGCCTAGGACAGGCTAACACTGAAGCTTTCTTT; CDR3: CASSLGQANTEAFF; D: TRBD1; size: few; J: TRBJ1-1; V: TRBV5-4
DNA: TGCAGCGGCGTCAGGGGGAGCACAGATACGCAGTATTTT; CDR3: CSGVRGSTDTQYF; D: TRBD1; size: many; J: TRBJ2-3; V: TRBV29-1
DNA: TGTGCCAGCAGCTTGGGGCAGGGATGGTACGAGCAGTACTTC; CDR3: CASSLGQGWYEQYF; D: -; size: few; J: TRBJ2-7; V: TRBV5-4
DNA: TGTGCCATCAGTGTTGGAGTAGCGGGTAACACCGGGGAGCTGTTTTTT; CDR3: CAISVGVAGNTGELFF; D: TRBD2; size: -; J: TRBJ2-2; V: TRBV10-3